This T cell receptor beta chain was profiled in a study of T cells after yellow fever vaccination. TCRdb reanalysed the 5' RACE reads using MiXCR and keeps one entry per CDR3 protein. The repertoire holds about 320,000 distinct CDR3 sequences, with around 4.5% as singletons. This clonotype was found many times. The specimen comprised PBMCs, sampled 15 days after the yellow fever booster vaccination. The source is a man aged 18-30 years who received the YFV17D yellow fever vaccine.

The CDR3 protein is CASSLQAGGGDTQYF. CDR3 DNA sequence: TGTGCCAGCAGCTTACAAGCGGGGGGTGGAGATACGCAGTATTTT. The chain joins TRBV11-2 to TRBJ2-3, with TRBD2 identical over 9 bases. Losses at the gene ends were 2 bases for V and 5 bases for J; bases not matched to a gene: 5. Germline V gives CDR1 SGHAT, CDR2 FQNNGV. The CDR3 has 15 residues.